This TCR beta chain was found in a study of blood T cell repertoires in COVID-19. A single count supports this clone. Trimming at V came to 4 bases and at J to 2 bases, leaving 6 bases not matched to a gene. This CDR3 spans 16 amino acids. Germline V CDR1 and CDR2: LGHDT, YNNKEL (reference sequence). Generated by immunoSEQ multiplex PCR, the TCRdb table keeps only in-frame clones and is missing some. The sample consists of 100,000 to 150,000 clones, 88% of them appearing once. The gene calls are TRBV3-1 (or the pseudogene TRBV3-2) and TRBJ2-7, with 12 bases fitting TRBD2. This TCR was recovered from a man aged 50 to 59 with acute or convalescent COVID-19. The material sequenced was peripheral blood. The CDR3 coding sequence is TGTGCCAGCAGCCTCAGGACTAGCGGGGCGACCTACGAGCAGTACTTC. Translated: CASSLRTSGATYEQYF.